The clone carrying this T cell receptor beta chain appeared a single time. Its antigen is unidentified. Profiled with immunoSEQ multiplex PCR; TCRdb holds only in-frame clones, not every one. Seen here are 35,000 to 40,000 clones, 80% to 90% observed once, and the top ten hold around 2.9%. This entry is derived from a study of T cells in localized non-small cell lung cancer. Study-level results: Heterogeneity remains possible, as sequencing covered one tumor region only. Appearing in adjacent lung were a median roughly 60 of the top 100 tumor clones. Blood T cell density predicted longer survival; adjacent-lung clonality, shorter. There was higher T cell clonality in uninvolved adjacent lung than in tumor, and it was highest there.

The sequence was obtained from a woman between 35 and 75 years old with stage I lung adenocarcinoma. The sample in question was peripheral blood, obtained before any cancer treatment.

In DNA form, the CDR3 reads TGTGCCAGCAGCTTCTACCGGGAGCCCTACGAGCAGTACTTC. This translates into CASSFYREPYEQYF. The J gene is TRBJ2-7, the V gene TRBV11-2; TRBD2 is a possible D gene (6 bases). Deletions cut 3 bases from V and 2 bases from J, with 11 bases between. Germline CDR1 is SGHAT and CDR2 is FQNNGV. The CDR3 is 14 residues long.